This TCR beta chain is from a study of response to subunit inactivated influenza vaccine. Each CDR3 protein gets one entry after TCRdb re-called the RT-PCR reads with MiXCR. The repertoire holds more than 450,000 distinct CDR3 sequences, with approximately 12% as singletons. Only a few counts were recorded for this clonotype. The antigen remains undetermined. Study results and caveats: The authors suggested that every seasonal influenza vaccination recruits few new T cells.

There are 13 residues in the CDR3. J gave up 5 bases and V 4 bases, and 2 bases lay outside the gene matches. Germline CDR1 is ENHRY and CDR2 is SYGVKD. V is TRBV10-3 and J is TRBJ2-3; 8 bases line up with TRBD1. The sequence derives from a middle-aged man who received an inactivated influenza vaccine. The specimen was PBMCs from blood, collected on the day of vaccination. This CDR3 reads CAISAGGEDTQYF. DNA of the CDR3: TGTGCCATCAGTGCAGGGGGCGAAGATACGCAGTATTTT.